This TCR beta chain emerged from a study of T cells expressing NK-cell markers. In the study overall: Obtained from sorted CD3+CD56+NKG2C+, CD3+CD56+NKG2C- and CD3+CD56-NKG2C+ T cells were the TCR beta repertoires.

TCRdb reprocessed the 5' RACE reads and keeps a single row for each CDR3 protein, giving no DNA. The table counts fewer than 550,000 distinct CDR3 sequences; 1.4% lies in the top ten. Germline CDR1 reads LGHDT; CDR2 reads YNNKEL (reference sequence). This CDR3 contains 13 residues. This rearrangement joins TRBV3-1 to TRBJ2-1; TCRdb returns TRBD2, unconfirmable since there is no DNA. This TCR derives from a woman aged 45 to 65 in good health. The sequencing input was blood T cells: a sorted CD56 or NKG2C T cell subset, CD4+ or CD8+ T cells, or bulk PBMC T cells (not recorded which). CDR3 residues: CASSQVWRGIKFF.